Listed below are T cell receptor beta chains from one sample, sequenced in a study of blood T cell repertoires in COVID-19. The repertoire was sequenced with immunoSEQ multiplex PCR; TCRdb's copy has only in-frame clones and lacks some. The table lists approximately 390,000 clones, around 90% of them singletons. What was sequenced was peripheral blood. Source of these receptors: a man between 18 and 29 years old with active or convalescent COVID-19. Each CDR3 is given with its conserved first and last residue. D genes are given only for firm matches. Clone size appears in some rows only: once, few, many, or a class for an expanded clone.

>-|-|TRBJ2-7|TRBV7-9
TGTGCCAGCAGCTCCCTTCAGGCGGGCCCGCGGGAGCAGTACTTC
CASSSLQAGPREQYF
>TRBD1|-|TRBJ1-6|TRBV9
TGTGCCAGCAGCAATGGACAGGGGCCCCTCCCCCTCCACTTT
CASSNGQGPLPLHF
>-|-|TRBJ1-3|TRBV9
TGTGCCAGCAGCCCCCGGTCGGACACCATATATTTT
CASSPRSDTIYF
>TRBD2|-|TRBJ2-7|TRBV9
TGTGCCAGCAGCCCTAATGGGAGACCCGGACTAGCGGGGATCTCCTACGAGCAGTACTTC
CASSPNGRPGLAGISYEQYF
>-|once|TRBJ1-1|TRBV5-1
TGCGCCAGCAGCTTGGGGAATACGGGGACTGAAGCTTTCTTT
CASSLGNTGTEAFF
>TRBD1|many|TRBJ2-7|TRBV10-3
TGTGCCATCAGTGAGCCCGGGACAGGGCTTCACGAGCAGTACTTC
CAISEPGTGLHEQYF
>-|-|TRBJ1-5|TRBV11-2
TGTGCCAGCAGCTTAGATTCGGGTTATAGCAATCAGCCCCAGCATTTT
CASSLDSGYSNQPQHF
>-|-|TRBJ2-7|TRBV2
TGTGCCAGCAGTGTAGGACAATCCTACGAGCAGTACTTC
CASSVGQSYEQYF
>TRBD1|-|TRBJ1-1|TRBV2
TGTGCCAGCAGTGGAGGACAGGGTCATTCTGAAGCTTTCTTT
CASSGGQGHSEAFF
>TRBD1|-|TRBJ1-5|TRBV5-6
TGTGCCAGCAGCAAGGGACAGGCTCTCTATCAGCCCCAGCATTTT
CASSKGQALYQPQHF
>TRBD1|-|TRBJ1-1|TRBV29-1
TGCAGCGCTACTCTCCAGACAGGGGGGGACACTGAAGCTTTCTTT
CSATLQTGGDTEAFF
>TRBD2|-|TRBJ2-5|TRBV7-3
TGTGCCAGCAGCTTGGGCGGGGGGTTAGAGACCCAGTACTTC
CASSLGGGLETQYF
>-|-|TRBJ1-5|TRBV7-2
TGTGCCAGCAGCTTAGGGGGGGGCACACCGGGCCAGCCCCAGCATTTT
CASSLGGGTPGQPQHF
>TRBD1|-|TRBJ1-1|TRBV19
TGTGCCAGTAGTAATCGGACAGGGGGCGCCGGCGCTTTCTTT
CASSNRTGGAGAFF
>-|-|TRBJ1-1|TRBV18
TGTGCCAGCTCACCTGGACAGCCGGTCACTGAAGCTTTCTTT
CASSPGQPVTEAFF
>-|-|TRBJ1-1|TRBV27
TGTGCCAGCAGTGCCCACAGGAACACTGAAGCTTTCTTT
CASSAHRNTEAFF
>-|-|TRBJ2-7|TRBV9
TGTGCCAGCAGCTCGGACAGCATAGCCTACGAGCAGTACTTC
CASSSDSIAYEQYF
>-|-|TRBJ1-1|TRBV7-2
TGTGCCAGCAGCCCGATCAGGGGCCACACTGAAGCTTTCTTT
CASSPIRGHTEAFF
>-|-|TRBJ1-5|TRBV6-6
TGTGCCAGCAGTACCTACGGGGAAGGCCACAATCAGCCCCAGCATTTT
CASSTYGEGHNQPQHF
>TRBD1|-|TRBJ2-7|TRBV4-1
TGCGCCAGCAGCCAACCTAACAGGGGGCAAATCTACGAGCAGTACTTC
CASSQPNRGQIYEQYF
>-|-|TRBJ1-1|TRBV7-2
TGTGCCAGCAGCAGAGGGACTGAAGCTTTCTTT
CASSRGTEAFF
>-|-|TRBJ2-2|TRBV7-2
TGTGCCAGCAGCGGGCATGGTAGCGTGAACACCGGGGAGCTGTTTTTT
CASSGHGSVNTGELFF
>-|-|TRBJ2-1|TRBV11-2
TGTGCCAGCAGCTCGGGACTTCACGTGGCCTACAATGAGCAGTTCTTC
CASSSGLHVAYNEQFF
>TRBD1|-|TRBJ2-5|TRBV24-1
TGTGCCACCAGCCCCGCCTCCGGGACAGGGCAAGAGACCCAGTACTTC
CATSPASGTGQETQYF
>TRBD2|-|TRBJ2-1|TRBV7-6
TGTGCCAGCAGAAAAGCAGCGGGGGCACCAGGTTGGCTCAATGAGCAGTTCTTC
CASRKAAGAPGWLNEQFF
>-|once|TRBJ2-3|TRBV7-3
TGTGCCAGCAGCTTAAGTAGCGCGAGCACAGATACGCAGTATTTT
CASSLSSASTDTQYF
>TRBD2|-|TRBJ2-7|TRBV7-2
TGTGCCAGCAGCTATTTCGCGGGAGAGGGATACGAGCAGTACTTC
CASSYFAGEGYEQYF
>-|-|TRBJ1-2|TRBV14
TGTGCCAGCAGCCAAGATGACTGGGACTATGGCTACACCTTC
CASSQDDWDYGYTF
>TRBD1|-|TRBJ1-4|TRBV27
TGTGCCAGCAGACAGACAGGGAGTGAAAAACTGTTTTTT
CASRQTGSEKLFF
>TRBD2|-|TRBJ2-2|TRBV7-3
TGTGCCAGCAGCGCGAGCGGGAGGGCCGACACCGGGGAGCTGTTTTTT
CASSASGRADTGELFF
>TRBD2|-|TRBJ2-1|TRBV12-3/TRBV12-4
TGTGCCAGCAGCCTCGGGCGGGGGGACATCTTC
CASSLGRGDIF
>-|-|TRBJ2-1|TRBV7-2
TGTGCCAGCAGCCCTAGCGCCCCCTCGTATCGGAACAATGAGCAGTTCTTC
CASSPSAPSYRNNEQFF
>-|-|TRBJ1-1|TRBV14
TGTGCCAGCAGCCAAGAGGGGCACACTGAAGCTTTCTTT
CASSQEGHTEAFF
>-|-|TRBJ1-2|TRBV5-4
TGTGCCAGCAGCCTGGGGGGACAAAGGAGGTATGGCTACACCTTC
CASSLGGQRRYGYTF
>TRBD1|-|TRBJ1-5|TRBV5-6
TGTGCCAGCAGCTTCTCAACCACAGGGGGCCGGACACAAAATCAGCCCCAGCATTTT
CASSFSTTGGRTQNQPQHF
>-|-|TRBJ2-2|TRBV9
TGTGCCAGCAGCGGGCTTGTGGGAGAGAACACCGGGGAGCTGTTTTTT
CASSGLVGENTGELFF